This T cell receptor (beta chain) stems from a study of T-cell reconstitution after alpha-beta-depleted transplantation in children. A library of TCRbeta sequences, prepared with unique molecular identifiers, was generated. Using its own MiXCR run on the PCR reads, TCRdb lists one record per CDR3 protein. The data contain some 500,000 distinct CDR3 sequences, around 19% of them singletons. CDR1 LGHDT and CDR2 YNNKEL come from the germline V gene (reference sequence). This CDR3 has 15 amino acids. With 3 bases clipped from V and 2 bases from J, the junction kept 6 bases outside the gene matches. This material consisted of PBMCs from the stem cell graft donor, taken from the stem cell graft. The source is a human donor who donated a stem cell graft to a child with acute lymphoblastic leukemia. The J gene is TRBJ1-1, the V gene TRBV3-1, with TRBD1 matching over 7 bases. As DNA, the CDR3 is TGTGCCAGCAGCCACCCACAGGGGCGAAACACTGAAGCTTTCTTT. The encoded protein is CASSHPQGRNTEAFF.